Below are 15 T cell receptor beta chains sequenced from a single sample in a study of OX40 agonist ivuxolimab in advanced cancers. Method: immunoSEQ multiplex PCR; TCRdb's copy keeps in-frame clones and lacks some. The table shows 95,000 to 100,000 clones, with just under 85% occurring only once. Sequencing used CD4+ or CD8+ T cells sorted from blood, obtained in a trial of the OX40 agonist ivuxolimab. The origin of the receptors is an adult with an advanced solid tumor such as melanoma, head and neck, liver or kidney cancer.

This clone showed up just once. J is TRBJ1-5 and V is TRBV5-5; D gene unclear. The CDR3 loop spans 15 amino acids. Deletions cut 0 bases from V and 3 bases from J, with 10 bases between. Germline-derived CDR1 and CDR2 are SGHKS and YYEKEE (reference sequence). The CDR3 DNA is TGTGCCAGCAGCTTGGTTGGGCAGGTCAATCAGCCCCAGCATTTT. This gives the protein CASSLVGQVNQPQHF.

The chain couples TRBV5-1 to TRBJ1-2, with D hard to call. This CDR3 region has 11 residues. V dropped 0 bases and J dropped 4 bases, with 1 base sitting between them. The germline CDR1 and CDR2 sequences are SGHRS and YFSETQ. In nucleotides, the CDR3 is TGCGCCAGCAGCTTGGGCTATGGCTACACCTTC. Protein sequence: CASSLGYGYTF.

V gene TRBV9 combines with J gene TRBJ2-7; 8 bases are a match to TRBD1. The CDR3 is made up of 13 amino acids. V gave up 4 bases and J gave up 6 bases; unmatched junction bases: 6. CDR1 and CDR2 (germline): SGDLS, YYNGEE. CDR3 sequence (DNA): TGTGCCAGCAGCTATATTACAGGGGGCGAGCAGTACTTC. Translating it yields CASSYITGGEQYF.

The chain employs TRBV27 and TRBJ1-4; no firm D call. The V end lost 5 bases, the J end lost 6 bases, and 10 bases lay between the germline ends. Germline V gene data show CDR1 as MNHEY and CDR2 as SMNVEV (reference sequence). The CDR3 extends over 13 amino acids. CDR3 loop: CASSQTNDEKLFF. The CDR3 DNA follows: TGTGCCAGCAGTCAAACGAACGATGAAAAACTGTTTTTT. Combining the CDR3 with reference TRBV27 and TRBJ1-4 gives the whole variable domain EAQVTQNPRYLITVTGKKLTVTCSQNMNHEYMSWYRQDPGLGLRQIYYSMNVEVTDKGDVPEGYKVSRKEKRNFPLILESPSPNQTSLYFCASSQTNDEKLFFGSGTQLSVL.

The chain uses TRBV11-3 and TRBJ2-3; TRBD1 is a possible D gene (5 bases). The V end lost 3 bases, the J end lost 2 bases, and 12 bases lay between the germline ends. The CDR3 extends over 15 amino acids. Germline V CDR1 and CDR2: SGHNT, YENEEA. CDR3 sequence (DNA): TGTGCCAGCAGCTTGTTAGGGGCCCCCACAGATACGCAGTATTTT. Its translation: CASSLLGAPTDTQYF.

This clone occurred once. J is TRBJ2-1 and V is TRBV7-2; perhaps TRBD1 as D (6 bases). CDR3 length equals 14 residues. V was pared by 5 bases and J by 12 bases, with 20 bases between. CDR1 SGHTA and CDR2 FQGNSA come from the germline V gene. CDR3 amino acids: CASSLPRGGPGQFF. DNA of the CDR3: TGTGCCAGCAGCCTCCCGCGTGGGGGCCCTGGGCAGTTCTTC.

This sequence joins TRBV5-4 and TRBJ2-1; D might be TRBD1 (5 bases). Germline V lookup: CDR1 SGHNT, CDR2 YYREEE (reference sequence). The CDR3 contains 14 residues. V dropped 3 bases and J dropped 3 bases, with 10 bases sitting between them. CDR3 in DNA: TGTGCCAGCAGCTCGGAACAGGTCTACAATGAGCAGTTCTTC. This translates into CASSSEQVYNEQFF.

CDR3 in amino acids: CASSLTGNNEKLFF. CDR3 bases: TGTGCCAGCAGCTTAACCGGAAATAATGAAAAACTGTTTTTT. V and J are TRBV7-3 and TRBJ1-4; unclear D gene. V shed 0 bases and J shed 4 bases, with 6 bases lying between them. The CDR3 consists of 14 residues. Per germline, CDR1 SGHTA and CDR2 FQGTGA.

Comments on this clone: At one end, the junction sequence differs from germline, possibly due to a read error. V is TRBV6-1 and J is TRBJ2-7; 7 bases map to TRBD1. Germline-derived CDR1 and CDR2 are MNHNS and SASEGT. This CDR3 spans 11 amino acids. The CDR3: CASSAWDSLIF. CDR3 bases: TGTGCCAGCAGTGCCTGGGACAGTTTGATCTTC.

This chain links TRBV7-2 with TRBJ1-1, with a possible D match to TRBD1 (5 bases). Germline CDR1 SGHTA, CDR2 FQGNSA. V lost 6 bases to trimming and J lost 5 bases, with 19 bases between them. CDR3 length equals 15 residues. The CDR3 here is CASSHLNRRLTEAFF. The CDR3, as DNA: TGTGCCAGCAGTCACCTAAACAGGAGGCTAACTGAAGCTTTCTTT.

The chain has TRBV5-1 and TRBJ1-5; no clear D. Germline V gene data show CDR1 as SGHRS and CDR2 as YFSETQ. The CDR3 is 13 residues long. Trimming pared 7 bases from V and 4 bases from J, leaving 12 bases between. Written as DNA, the CDR3 is TGCGCCAGCCGCACCGAGCCTAATCAGCCCCAGCATTTT. This sequence encodes CASRTEPNQPQHF.

The rearrangement links TRBV19 to TRBJ2-2, with a weak D call TRBD2 (5 bases). CDR3 size: 16 residues. Trimming took 3 bases from V and 5 from J, leaving 16 bases between them. Germline values: CDR1 LNHDA, CDR2 SQIVND (reference sequence). The CDR3 bases are TGTGCCAGTAGTATTGGCCTCAAGACGGGGACCGGGGAGCTGTTTTTT. This sequence encodes CASSIGLKTGTGELFF.

The V and J genes are TRBV5-1 and TRBJ1-5; a possible D gene is TRBD1 (5 bases). Germline V CDR1 and CDR2: SGHRS, YFSETQ. Trimming removed 0 bases at V and 3 bases at J, with 10 bases between. The CDR3 loop spans 15 amino acids. The CDR3 loop reads CASSLDGTYNQPQHF. CDR3 nucleotide sequence: TGCGCCAGCAGCTTGGATGGGACCTACAATCAGCCCCAGCATTTT.

The rearrangement links TRBV7-9 to TRBJ1-6; D unclear. The V and J ends lost 0 bases and 2 bases respectively, with 2 bases between them. The CDR3 is 14 amino acids. The germline V gene encodes CDR1 SEHNR and CDR2 FQNEAQ (reference sequence). In DNA form, the CDR3 reads TGTGCCAGCAGCTTAGCAGCCTATAATTCACCCCTCCACTTT. Residues: CASSLAAYNSPLHF.

By sample fraction, this clone is medium-sized. Here the CDR3 reads CATSRDKDRERLHF. The CDR3 DNA reads TGTGCCACCAGCAGAGATAAAGACAGGGAAAGGCTGCATTTT. The V and J genes are TRBV15 and TRBJ1-5, with 7 bases lining up with TRBD1. CDR1 and CDR2 (germline): LNHNV, YYDKDF (reference sequence). The CDR3 runs 14 residues. V dropped 0 bases and J dropped 15; count of bases not matched to a gene: 11.